This TCR beta chain was obtained from a study of T cells after yellow fever vaccination. Across the study: Those fractions that held only low numbers of cells were prepared using the SMART-Seq v4 Ultra Low Input RNA kit.

The CDR3 covers 15 residues. Germline V gives CDR1 SQVTM, CDR2 ANQGSEA. V was shortened by 6 bases and J by 1 base, with 16 bases between the two germline ends. This clonotype was observed a few times. Its cognate antigen is unknown. TCRdb processed the 5' RACE reads anew with MiXCR; each CDR3 protein has one entry. The sample includes 500,000 to 650,000 distinct CDR3 sequences, approximately 13% seen only once; the top ten take under 15%. Study results and limitations: It was a small share of clonotypes that appeared in both CD4 and CD8 compartments.

V is TRBV29-1 and J is TRBJ2-1, with D tentatively TRBD2 (6 bases). This specimen consisted of PBMCs, obtained on the day of the yellow fever booster vaccination. The clonotype originates from a young man who received the YFV17D yellow fever vaccine. CDR3 bases: TGCAGCGTCGACCGCACTAGCAGTTCCTACAATGAGCAGTTCTTC. Residues: CSVDRTSSSYNEQFF.